The entry below describes one TCR beta chain. Its antigen is as yet unknown. This entry comes from a study of beta chain features in type 1 diabetes. General study points: Shortening that was moderate but significant affected the TCRB CDR3s of Type 1 diabetes patients in all four CD4+ subsets. Patients' naive, central memory and Treg TCRB repertoires seemed closer to one another than those of healthy donors. Type 1 diabetes patients showed fewer insertions and more deletions at VDJ junctions.

The investigators reverse transcribed all of the isolated RNA, so they sequenced expressed TCRB transcripts. Sequenced by immunoSEQ multiplex PCR; TCRdb stores in-frame clones only, minus some. The profile shows 300,000 to 400,000 clones, about a tenth of them singletons. Every donor provided one heparinised blood draw, which averaged about 110 mL. Researchers reported sorting CD4+ naive, central memory, regulatory and stem cell-like memory cells via CD45RO/CCR7/CD25/CD127/CD95/CD27. Germline-derived CDR1 and CDR2 are LGHNA and YSLEER. With V trimmed by 1 base and J by 2 bases, 3 bases remained unmatched. The CDR3 is made up of 15 amino acids.

The sample taken for sequencing was central memory CD4+ T cells from blood. This sequence joins TRBV4-3 and TRBJ1-2; 8 bases line up with TRBD1. The source of this sequence is a man aged 25 to 45 with type 1 diabetes. CDR3 protein: CASSQVNRGNYGYTF. As DNA, the CDR3 is TGCGCCAGCAGCCAAGTCAACAGGGGGAACTATGGCTACACCTTC.